This entry features one TCR beta chain sequence. Antigen: not known. Mismatch with germline at one junction end may stem from a read error. The library came from three nested PCR rounds adapted from ARM-PCR protocols. TCRdb processed the multiplex PCR reads anew with MiXCR; each CDR3 protein has one entry. This sample carries 75,000 to 80,000 distinct CDR3 sequences, around 80% of them seen once, and the ten largest clones take approximately 40%. The CDR3 sequence is 20 residues long. CDR1 is MDHEN and CDR2 is SYDVKM in the germline V gene. These data come from a study of tumor and adjacent non-tumor tissue in lung cancer. Turning to the study itself: Patients comprised 12 adenocarcinoma, a couple of squamous cell carcinoma and 1 small cell lung cancer. Stage I to III disease affected roughly ten men and several women aged 31 to 76.

Study-level results: Top 100 clones took a larger repertoire share in normal lung. Compared with tumor, normal lung showed significantly lower TCR diversity.

RNA was extracted from bulk tissue without any cell sorting. This non-tumor lung sample came from over 3 cm beyond the tumor edge. Sequencing was carried out using distant non-tumor lung tissue. This chain uses TRBV28 with TRBJ2-5; 9 bases align to TRBD2. This sequence originates from a man in his sixties or seventies with non-small cell lung cancer. The CDR3 is CASNLLGLQISGRGEETQYF. The CDR3 region has the DNA TGTGCCAGCAATTTACTTGGCCTCCAGATTAGCGGGAGAGGGGAAGAGACCCAGTACTTC.